This record covers a single TCR beta chain. As yet, its antigen is unknown. Per germline, CDR1 MNHNS and CDR2 SASEGT. The length of the CDR3 is 17 residues. With 0 bases removed from V and 0 bases from J, the gap between germline ends came to 14 bases. Profiling relied on immunoSEQ multiplex PCR, and the TCRdb table lists in-frame clones only, not all of them. The sample has roughly 2 million clones, roughly 94% seen once. The naive CD8 population came from CD45RO-negative cells selected for CCR7, without terminally differentiated effector memory CD45RA+ cells. Only Caucasian adults living in Nashville, Tennessee served as donors. The source of the sample is a study of shared clonotypes between healthy human individuals. About the study: Donors consisted of two women and a few men between 18 and 49.

Study-wide findings and caveats: Although depth was large, rarefaction showed that sequencing of the sorted subsets was incomplete.

The chain recombines TRBV6-1 with TRBJ1-1, with D possibly TRBD1 on 5 matching bases. The clonotype originates from a man aged 18 to 29 in good health. Material: naive CD8+ T cells sorted from blood. The DNA for the CDR3 is TGTGCCAGCAGTGAAGCCCGGGGCGGAGACATGAACACTGAAGCTTTCTTT. It encodes CASSEARGGDMNTEAFF.